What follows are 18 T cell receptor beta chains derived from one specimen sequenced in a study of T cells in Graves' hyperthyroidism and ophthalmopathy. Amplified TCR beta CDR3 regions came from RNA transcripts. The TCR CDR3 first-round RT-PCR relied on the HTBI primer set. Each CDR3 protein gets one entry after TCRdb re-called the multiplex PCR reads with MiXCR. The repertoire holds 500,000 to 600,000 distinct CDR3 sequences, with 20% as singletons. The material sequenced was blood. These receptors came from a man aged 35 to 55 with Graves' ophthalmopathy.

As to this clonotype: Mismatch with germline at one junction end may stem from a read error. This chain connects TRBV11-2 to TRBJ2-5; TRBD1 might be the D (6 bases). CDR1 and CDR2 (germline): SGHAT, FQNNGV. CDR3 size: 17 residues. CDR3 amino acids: CASSQHSSGSTGETQYF. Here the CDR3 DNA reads TGCGCCAGCAGCCAGCATTCCTCGGGCTCAACAGGGGAGACCCAGTACTTC.

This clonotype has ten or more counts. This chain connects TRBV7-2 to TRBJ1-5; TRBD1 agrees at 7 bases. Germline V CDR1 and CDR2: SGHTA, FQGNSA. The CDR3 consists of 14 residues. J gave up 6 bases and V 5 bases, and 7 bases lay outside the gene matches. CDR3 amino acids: CASSRQGGSQPQHF. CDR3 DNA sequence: TGTGCCAGCAGCCGCCAGGGGGGTAGTCAGCCCCAGCATTTT.

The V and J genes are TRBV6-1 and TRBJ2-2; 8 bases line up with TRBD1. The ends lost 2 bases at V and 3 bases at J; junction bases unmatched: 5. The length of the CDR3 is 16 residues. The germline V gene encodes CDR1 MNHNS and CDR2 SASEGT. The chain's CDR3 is CASSETAGGYTGELFF. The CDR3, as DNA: TGTGCCAGCAGTGAAACGGCAGGGGGCTACACCGGGGAGCTGTTTTTT.

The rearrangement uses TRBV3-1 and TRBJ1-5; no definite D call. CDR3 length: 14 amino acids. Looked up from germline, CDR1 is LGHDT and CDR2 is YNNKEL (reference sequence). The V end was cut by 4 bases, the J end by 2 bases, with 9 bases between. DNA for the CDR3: TGTGCCAGCAGCCCGGACCTAGGCAATCAGCCCCAGCATTTT. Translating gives CASSPDLGNQPQHF.

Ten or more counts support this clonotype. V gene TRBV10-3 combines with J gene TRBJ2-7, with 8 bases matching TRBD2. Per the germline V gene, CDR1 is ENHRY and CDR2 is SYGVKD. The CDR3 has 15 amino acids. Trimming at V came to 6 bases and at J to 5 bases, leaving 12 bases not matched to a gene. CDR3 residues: CAIRPTAGAIDEQYF. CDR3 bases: TGTGCCATCAGACCTACAGCGGGGGCCATCGACGAGCAGTACTTC.

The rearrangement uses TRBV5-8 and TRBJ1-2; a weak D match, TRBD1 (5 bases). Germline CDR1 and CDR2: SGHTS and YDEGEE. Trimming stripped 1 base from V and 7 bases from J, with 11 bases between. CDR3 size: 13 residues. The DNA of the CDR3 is TGTGCCAGCAGCTTGTACGGGGGGACTGGCTACACCTTC. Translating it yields CASSLYGGTGYTF.

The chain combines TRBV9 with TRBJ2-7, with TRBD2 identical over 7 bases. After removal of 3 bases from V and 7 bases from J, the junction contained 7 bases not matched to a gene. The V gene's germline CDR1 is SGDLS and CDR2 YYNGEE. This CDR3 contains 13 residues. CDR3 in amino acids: CASSAGTTGEQYF. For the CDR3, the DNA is TGTGCCAGCAGCGCCGGGACTACGGGAGAGCAGTACTTC.

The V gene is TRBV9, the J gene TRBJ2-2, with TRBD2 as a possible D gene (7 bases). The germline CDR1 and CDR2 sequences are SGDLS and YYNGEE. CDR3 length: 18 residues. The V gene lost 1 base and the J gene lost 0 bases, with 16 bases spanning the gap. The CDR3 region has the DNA TGTGCCAGCAGCGTACTTTCGGGGGGCCCAGCGAACACCGGGGAGCTGTTTTTT. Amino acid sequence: CASSVLSGGPANTGELFF.

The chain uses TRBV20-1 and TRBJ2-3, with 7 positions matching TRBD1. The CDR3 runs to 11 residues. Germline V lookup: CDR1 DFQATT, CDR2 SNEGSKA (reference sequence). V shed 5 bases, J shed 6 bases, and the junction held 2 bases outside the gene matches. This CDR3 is CSADRADTQYF. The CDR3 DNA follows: TGCAGTGCTGACAGGGCCGATACGCAGTATTTT.

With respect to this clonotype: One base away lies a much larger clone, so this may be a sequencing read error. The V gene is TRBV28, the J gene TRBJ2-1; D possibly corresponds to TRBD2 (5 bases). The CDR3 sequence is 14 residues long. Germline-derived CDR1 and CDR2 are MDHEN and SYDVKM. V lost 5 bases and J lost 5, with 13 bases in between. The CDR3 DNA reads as TGTGCCAGCAGTCCCGCGGGTATCAACAATGAGCAGTTCTTC. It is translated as CASSPAGINNEQFF.

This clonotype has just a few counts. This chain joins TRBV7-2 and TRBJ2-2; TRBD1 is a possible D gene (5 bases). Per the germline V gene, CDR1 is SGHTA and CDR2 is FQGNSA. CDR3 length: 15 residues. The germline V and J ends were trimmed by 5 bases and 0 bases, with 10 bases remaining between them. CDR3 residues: CASSQTDANTGELFF. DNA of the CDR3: TGTGCCAGCAGCCAGACAGACGCGAACACCGGGGAGCTGTTTTTT.

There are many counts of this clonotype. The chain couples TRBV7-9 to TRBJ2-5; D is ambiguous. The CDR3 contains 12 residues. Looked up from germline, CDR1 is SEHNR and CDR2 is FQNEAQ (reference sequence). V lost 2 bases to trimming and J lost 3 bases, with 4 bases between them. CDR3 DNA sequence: TGTGCCAGCAGCTTAACGAAAGAGACCCAGTACTTC. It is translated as CASSLTKETQYF.

The chain's CDR3 is CASSLEEGSEQYF. CDR3 DNA sequence: TGTGCCAGCAGCTTAGAAGAGGGGTCCGAGCAGTACTTC. This chain uses TRBV7-9 with TRBJ2-7; D may correspond to TRBD1 or TRBD2 (5 bases each). Trimming stripped 1 base from V and 6 bases from J, with 10 bases between. The CDR3 is 13 amino acids. The germline V gene encodes CDR1 SEHNR and CDR2 FQNEAQ (reference sequence).

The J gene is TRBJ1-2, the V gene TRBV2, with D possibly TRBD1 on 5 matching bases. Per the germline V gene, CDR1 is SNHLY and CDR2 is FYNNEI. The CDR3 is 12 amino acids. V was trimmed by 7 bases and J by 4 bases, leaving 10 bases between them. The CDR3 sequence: CASKGRLYGYTF. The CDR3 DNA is TGTGCCAGCAAGGGACGGCTCTATGGCTACACCTTC.

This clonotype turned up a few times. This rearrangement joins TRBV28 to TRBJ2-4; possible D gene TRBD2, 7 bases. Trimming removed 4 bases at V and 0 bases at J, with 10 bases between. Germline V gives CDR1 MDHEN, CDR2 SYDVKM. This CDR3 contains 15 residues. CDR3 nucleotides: TGTGCCAGCAGTTCCGGGGGGCCAGCCAAAAACATTCAGTACTTC. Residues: CASSSGGPAKNIQYF.

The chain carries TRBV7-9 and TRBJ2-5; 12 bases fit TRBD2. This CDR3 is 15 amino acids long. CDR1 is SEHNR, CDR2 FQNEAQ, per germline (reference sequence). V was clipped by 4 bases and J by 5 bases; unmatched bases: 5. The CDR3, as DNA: TGTGCCAGCAGCTCGGACCTAGCGGGGGGGGAGACCCAGTACTTC. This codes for CASSSDLAGGETQYF.

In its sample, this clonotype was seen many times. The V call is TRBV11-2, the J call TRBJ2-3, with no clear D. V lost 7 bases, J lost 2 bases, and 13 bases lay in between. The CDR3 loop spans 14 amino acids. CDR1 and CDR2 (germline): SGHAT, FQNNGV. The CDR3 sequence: CASTSKDPTDTQYF. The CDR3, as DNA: TGTGCCAGCACCTCTAAGGACCCCACAGATACGCAGTATTTT.

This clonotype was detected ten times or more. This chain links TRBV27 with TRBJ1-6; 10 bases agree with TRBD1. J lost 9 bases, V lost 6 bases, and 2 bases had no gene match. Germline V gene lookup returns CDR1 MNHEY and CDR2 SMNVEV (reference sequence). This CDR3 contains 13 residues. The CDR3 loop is CASRGQGSSPLHF. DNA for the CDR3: TGTGCCAGCAGGGGACAGGGGAGTTCACCCCTCCACTTT.